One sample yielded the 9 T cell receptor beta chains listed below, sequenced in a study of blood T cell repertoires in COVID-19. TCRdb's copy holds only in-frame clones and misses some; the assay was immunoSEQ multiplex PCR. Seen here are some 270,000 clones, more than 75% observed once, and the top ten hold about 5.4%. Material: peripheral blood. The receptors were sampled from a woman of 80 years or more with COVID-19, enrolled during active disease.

The CDR3, as DNA: TGTGCCAGCAGGCGGACTAGCGGGGGGCCTAATGAGCAGTTCTTC. It specifies CASRRTSGGPNEQFF. The chain carries TRBV6-5 and TRBJ2-1, with 14 bases fitting TRBD2. Germline V gene lookup returns CDR1 MNHEY and CDR2 SVGAGI. The V and J ends lost 6 bases and 7 bases, in that order; junction bases with no gene match: 5. The CDR3 loop spans 15 amino acids.

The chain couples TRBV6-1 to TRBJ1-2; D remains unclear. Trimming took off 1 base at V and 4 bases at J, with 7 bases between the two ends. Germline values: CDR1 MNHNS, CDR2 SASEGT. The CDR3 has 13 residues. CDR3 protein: CASSEGFGYGYTF. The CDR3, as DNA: TGTGCCAGCAGTGAAGGGTTCGGCTATGGCTACACCTTC.

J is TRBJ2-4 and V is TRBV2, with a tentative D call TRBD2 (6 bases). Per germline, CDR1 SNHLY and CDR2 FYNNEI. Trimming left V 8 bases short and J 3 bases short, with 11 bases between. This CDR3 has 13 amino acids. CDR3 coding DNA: TGTGCCAGCCGGAGGGATGGCAAAAACATTCAGTACTTC. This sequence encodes CASRRDGKNIQYF.

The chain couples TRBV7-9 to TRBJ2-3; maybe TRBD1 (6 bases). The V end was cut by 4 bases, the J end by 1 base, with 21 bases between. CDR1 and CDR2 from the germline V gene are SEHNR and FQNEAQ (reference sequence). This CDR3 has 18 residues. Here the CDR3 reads CASSSFLKQGLGTDTQYF. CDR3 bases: TGTGCCAGCAGCTCCTTCCTGAAACAGGGTCTTGGCACAGATACGCAGTATTTT.

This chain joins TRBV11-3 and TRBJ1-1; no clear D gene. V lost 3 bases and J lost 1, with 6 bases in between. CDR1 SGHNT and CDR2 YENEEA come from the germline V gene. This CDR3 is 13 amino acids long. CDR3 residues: CASSLKQNTEAFF. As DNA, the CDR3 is TGTGCCAGCAGCTTGAAACAGAACACTGAAGCTTTCTTT.

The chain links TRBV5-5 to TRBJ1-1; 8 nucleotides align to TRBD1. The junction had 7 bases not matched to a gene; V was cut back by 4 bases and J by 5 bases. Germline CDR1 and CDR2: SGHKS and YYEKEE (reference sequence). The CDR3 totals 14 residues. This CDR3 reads CASSPGQGWTEAFF. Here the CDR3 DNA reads TGTGCCAGCAGCCCCGGACAGGGATGGACTGAAGCTTTCTTT.

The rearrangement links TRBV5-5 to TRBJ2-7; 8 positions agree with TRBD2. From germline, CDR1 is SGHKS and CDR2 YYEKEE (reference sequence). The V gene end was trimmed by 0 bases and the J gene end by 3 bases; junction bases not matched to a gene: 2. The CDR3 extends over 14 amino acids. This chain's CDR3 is CASSLDGGGYEQYF. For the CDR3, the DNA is TGTGCCAGCAGCTTGGACGGGGGGGGCTACGAGCAGTACTTC. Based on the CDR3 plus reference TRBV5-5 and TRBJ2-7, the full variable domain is DAGVTQSPTHLIKTRGQQVTLRCSPISGHKSVSWYQQVLGQGPQFIFQYYEKEERGRGNFPDRFSARQFPNYSSELNVNALLLGDSALYLCASSLDGGGYEQYFGPGTRLTVT.

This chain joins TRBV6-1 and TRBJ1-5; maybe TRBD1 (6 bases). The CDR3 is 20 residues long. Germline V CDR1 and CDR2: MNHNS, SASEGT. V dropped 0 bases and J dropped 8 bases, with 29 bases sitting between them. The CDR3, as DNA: TGTGCCAGCAGTGAAGCCTTCGACAGGCCGCTTCGGTCGCTGAGAGAGCCCCAGCATTTT. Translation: CASSEAFDRPLRSLREPQHF.

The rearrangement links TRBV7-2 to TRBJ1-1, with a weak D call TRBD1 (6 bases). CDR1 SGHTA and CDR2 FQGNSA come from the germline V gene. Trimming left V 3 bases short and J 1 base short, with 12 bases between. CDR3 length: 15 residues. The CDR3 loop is CASSFLVTGNTEAFF. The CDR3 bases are TGTGCCAGCAGCTTTCTTGTGACAGGGAACACTGAAGCTTTCTTT.